Listed here are 17 T cell receptor beta chains from one sample, sequenced in a study of blood T cell repertoires in COVID-19. Sequencing was performed with immunoSEQ multiplex PCR; in TCRdb, only in-frame clones are kept and a portion is missing. The sample lists just over 300,000 clones, roughly 90% occurring once. Material: peripheral blood. These receptors all come from a woman aged 25 to 39 with COVID-19, enrolled during active disease.

The V and J genes are TRBV3-1 (or the pseudogene TRBV3-2) and TRBJ1-5; D is possibly TRBD1 (5 bases). Germline CDR1 is LGHDT and CDR2 is YNNKEL (reference sequence). V lost 1 base to trimming and J lost 12 bases, with 10 bases between them. The CDR3 spans 12 residues. CDR3 protein: CASSQGTLGQHF. Here the CDR3 DNA reads TGTGCCAGCAGCCAAGGGACACTTGGCCAGCATTTT.

The CDR3 sequence is CASSYEVGGGELFF. CDR3 nucleotide sequence: TGTGCCAGCAGTTACGAGGTGGGGGGAGGGGAGCTGTTTTTT. The chain is built from TRBV6-5 and TRBJ2-2; a possible D gene is TRBD2 (6 bases). Germline V lookup: CDR1 MNHEY, CDR2 SVGAGI. V gave up 2 bases and J gave up 8 bases, with 12 bases separating them. This CDR3 contains 14 residues.

The genes are TRBV11-2 and TRBJ2-2; no definite D call. This CDR3 region has 13 residues. Germline lookup yields CDR1 SGHAT and CDR2 FQNNGV. Trimming took 7 bases from V and 6 from J, leaving 12 bases between them. CDR3 coding DNA: TGTGCCAGCAACCTCATTAGTGCCGGGGAGCTGTTTTTT. Translation gives CASNLISAGELFF.

This chain connects TRBV18 to TRBJ1-4; 8 bases align to TRBD1. CDR1 is KGHSH, CDR2 LQKENI, per germline. The junction had 12 bases not matched to a gene; V was cut back by 4 bases and J by 8 bases. The CDR3 is 16 residues long. Here the CDR3 reads CASSRQGANDYEKLFF. The CDR3 DNA sequence: TGTGCCAGCTCACGTCAGGGGGCCAATGATTACGAAAAACTGTTTTTT.

This clone was recorded only once. The CDR3 nucleotides read TGTGCCAGCAGCCCCCCCGGGACTTTTGGTCTGGGGTACACCTTC. This translates into CASSPPGTFGLGYTF. The J gene is TRBJ1-2, the V gene TRBV7-9; D perhaps matches TRBD1 (5 bases). Trimming cost V 5 bases and J 11 bases, with 24 bases left between them. CDR1 is SEHNR and CDR2 is FQNEAQ in the germline V gene (reference sequence). The CDR3 is made up of 15 amino acids.

The chain combines TRBV14 with TRBJ1-2, with TRBD1 matching over 7 bases. The V segment lost 4 bases and the J segment 3 bases; nucleotides outside the gene matches: 2. The CDR3 consists of 13 residues. CDR1 and CDR2 from the germline V gene are SGHDN and FVKESK. The CDR3 protein is CASSPGQDYGYTF. CDR3 nucleotide sequence: TGTGCCAGCAGCCCCGGACAGGACTATGGCTACACCTTC.

The V call is TRBV4-1, the J call TRBJ1-2, with 8 bases fitting TRBD1. V was pared by 4 bases and J by 10 bases, with 11 bases of the junction left unmatched. This CDR3 contains 14 residues. CDR1 and CDR2 (germline): MGHRA, YSYEKL. The CDR3 nucleotides are TGCGCCAGCAGCCCCGACAGGGGATGGAATGACTACACCTTC. Its translation is CASSPDRGWNDYTF.

The rearrangement uses TRBV7-2 and TRBJ1-5, with 12 bases lining up with TRBD1. V lost 3 bases to trimming and J lost 7 bases; unmatched junction nucleotides: 7. CDR1 and CDR2 (germline): SGHTA, FQGNSA. This CDR3 has 16 residues. In DNA form, the CDR3 reads TGTGCCAGCAGCTTGAGTCCCGGGACAGGGGGCCAGCCCCAGCATTTT. Translated: CASSLSPGTGGQPQHF.

Points on this clone: At the DNA level, this CDR3 is encoded by other sequences in the same sample as well. The V gene is TRBV7-8, the J gene TRBJ2-5; 8 bases map to TRBD1. Germline-derived CDR1 and CDR2 are SGHVS and FQNEAQ. The CDR3 runs to 13 residues. V was clipped by 5 bases and J by 4 bases; unmatched bases: 3. This CDR3 reads CASSRDRGETQYF. The CDR3 DNA is TGTGCCAGCAGCCGAGACAGGGGAGAGACCCAGTACTTC.

The rearrangement joins TRBV7-2 to TRBJ1-2; possibly TRBD1 for D (5 bases). Germline-derived CDR1 and CDR2 are SGHTA and FQGNSA. Trimming pared 2 bases from V and 7 bases from J, leaving 11 bases between. This CDR3 contains 13 residues. DNA of the CDR3: TGTGCCAGCAGCTTAAACAGGATTATTGGCTACACCTTC. Its translation: CASSLNRIIGYTF.

The chain is built from TRBV10-1 and TRBJ1-5; D is undetermined. From germline, CDR1 is WNHNN and CDR2 SYGVQD (reference sequence). V was pared by 9 bases and J by 0 bases, with 9 bases between. The CDR3 consists of 13 residues. The CDR3 region has the DNA TGCGCCAGAAGCGGGGATAGCAATCAGCCCCAGCATTTT. Its translation: CARSGDSNQPQHF.

This chain uses TRBV5-4 with TRBJ2-2; D is unclear. CDR1 is SGHNT, CDR2 YYREEE, per germline (reference sequence). Trimming removed 4 bases at V and 3 bases at J, with 10 bases between. The CDR3 consists of 14 residues. DNA for the CDR3: TGTGCCAGCAGCCTTGCCCGCGACACCGGGGAGCTGTTTTTT. This translates into CASSLARDTGELFF. The entire variable domain, with the rest obtained from reference TRBV5-4 and TRBJ2-2, is as follows: ETGVTQSPTHLIKTRGQQVTLRCSSQSGHNTVSWYQQALGQGPQFIFQYYREEENGRGNFPPRFSGLQFPNYSSELNVNALELDDSALYLCASSLARDTGELFFGEGSRLTVL.

This chain uses TRBV3-1 (or the pseudogene TRBV3-2) with TRBJ1-5, with D unresolved. Between the trimmed V and J ends, which lost 4 bases and 6 bases, there was a span of 16 bases. The CDR3 loop spans 15 amino acids. Germline CDR1 and CDR2: LGHDT and YNNKEL (reference sequence). For the CDR3, the DNA is TGTGCCAGCAGCCGCAAAGGAGAGGCGGGTCAGCCCCAGCATTTT. It codes for CASSRKGEAGQPQHF.

The chain employs TRBV5-5 and TRBJ2-7; 10 bases match TRBD1. V lost 0 bases to trimming and J lost 7 bases; unmatched junction nucleotides: 4. The CDR3 has 14 amino acids. CDR1 is SGHKS, CDR2 YYEKEE, per germline (reference sequence). CDR3 protein: CASSLAGTGVEQYF. The CDR3 nucleotides read TGTGCCAGCAGCTTGGCCGGGACAGGGGTTGAGCAGTACTTC.

This clone has only a few counts. The chain joins TRBV7-2 to TRBJ2-2; 7 bases are a match to TRBD1. This CDR3 region has 16 residues. Germline CDR1 and CDR2: SGHTA and FQGNSA. Germline trimming cut 5 bases from V and 2 bases from J; bases unmatched to any gene: 8. CDR3: CASSPKGTVNTGELFF. In DNA form, the CDR3 reads TGTGCCAGCAGCCCAAAAGGGACAGTCAACACCGGGGAGCTGTTTTTT.

The rearrangement uses TRBV29-1 and TRBJ2-2, with D maybe TRBD2 (5 bases). CDR3 length equals 14 residues. V dropped 7 bases and J dropped 0 bases, with 12 bases sitting between them. Germline V CDR1 and CDR2: SQVTM, ANQGSEA. CDR3 loop: CSARRTTNTGELFF. The CDR3 DNA sequence: TGCAGCGCTAGGAGGACGACGAACACCGGGGAGCTGTTTTTT.

The chain employs TRBV2 and TRBJ1-4; 7 bases align to TRBD1. The CDR3 is 14 amino acids. V gave up 4 bases and J gave up 3 bases; unmatched junction bases: 2. The germline CDR1 and CDR2 sequences are SNHLY and FYNNEI. Here the CDR3 reads CASSAGQPNEKLFF. The CDR3 DNA reads as TGTGCCAGCAGTGCGGGACAGCCTAATGAAAAACTGTTTTTT.